The sequence of this T cell receptor (beta chain) was determined in a study of T cell changes during pregnancy in multiple sclerosis. This clone was counted once. Sequenced by immunoSEQ multiplex PCR; TCRdb stores in-frame clones only, minus some. The sample lists more than 75,000 clones, just under 95% occurring once. V lost 4 bases to trimming and J lost 0 bases; unmatched junction nucleotides: 4. The CDR3 contains 14 residues. Germline V gene sequence: CDR1 SGHRS, CDR2 YFSETQ. The chain employs TRBV5-1 and TRBJ2-7, with 7 nucleotides matching TRBD1. The specimen comprised peripheral blood, sampled in the first trimester of pregnancy. This TCR derives from a female donor with multiple sclerosis, enrolled in a pregnancy study. In DNA form, the CDR3 reads TGCGCCAGCAGCGTAAGGGGGCTCTCCTACGAGCAGTACTTC. This translates into CASSVRGLSYEQYF. Filled out from reference TRBV5-1 and TRBJ2-7, the complete variable domain reads KAGVTQTPRYLIKTRGQQVTLSCSPISGHRSVSWYQQTPGQGLQFLFEYFSETQRNKGNFPGRFSGRQFSNSRSEMNVSTLELGDSALYLCASSVRGLSYEQYFGPGTRLTVT.